This passage covers 32 T cell receptor beta chains from one sample sequenced in a study of T cell repertoires in cytomegalovirus infection (dated by TCRdb to between 2017 and 2020). The antigens these receptors bind are not known. The treatment or condition label for this specimen denotes: in vitro stimulation with specific CMV peptide epitopes to enrich CMV-specific T cells. Sequenced using an Illumina HiSeq 1500. TCRdb passed the public sequencing reads through fastp at Q25 and MiXCR, retaining productive beta sequences. Identical CDR3 protein sequences are pooled into one entry, listed with their most common genes and DNA. The sample includes just over 450,000 distinct CDR3 sequences, with approximately 42% observed a single time. The biggest ten clones account for roughly two fifths of the sample. The source material was cultured PBMCs, sampled from culture after CMV antigen stimulation. The receptors were gathered from a human donor in good health (CMV status not recorded). Some clones in this sample may be carry-over from other donors' samples.

The rearrangement uses TRBV6-1 and TRBJ1-5, with D hard to call. The V end lost 5 bases, the J end lost 9 bases, and 11 bases lay between the germline ends. The CDR3 length is 12 residues. Germline CDR1 is MNHNS and CDR2 is SASEGT. CDR3 nucleotides: TGTGCCAGCAGTTTCGCCGGGGTGCCCCAGCATTTT. Its protein is CASSFAGVPQHF.

This clonotype has just a few counts. This rearrangement joins TRBV4-1 to TRBJ2-5; D gene uncertain. V shed 1 base and J shed 1 base, with 7 bases lying between them. CDR1 is MGHRA, CDR2 YSYEKL, per germline. The CDR3 covers 14 residues. The CDR3 region has the DNA TGCGCCAGCAGCCAAGGTGGGGTCCAAGAGACCCAGTACTTC. Translated, it gives CASSQGGVQETQYF.

The chain is built from TRBV7-8 and TRBJ2-7, with D perhaps being TRBD1 or TRBD2 (5 bases each). V was shortened by 4 bases and J by 3 bases, with 13 bases between the two germline ends. CDR1 and CDR2 (germline): SGHVS, FQNEAQ. The CDR3 has 14 amino acids. The CDR3 DNA follows: TGTGCCAGCAGCTGGGGGACGCACGACTACGAGCAGTACTTC. Translating gives CASSWGTHDYEQYF.

The rearrangement links TRBV19 to TRBJ2-6, with TRBD2 matching 8 bases. Per germline, CDR1 LNHDA and CDR2 SQIVND (reference sequence). The CDR3 has 17 amino acids. The V segment lost 7 bases and the J segment 2 bases; nucleotides outside the gene matches: 10. The CDR3 nucleotides read TGTGCCAGTACCACGGGGGGGGGATTGGCTGGGGCCAACGTCCTGACTTTC. Translating gives CASTTGGGLAGANVLTF.

The genes are TRBV4-3 and TRBJ2-2; 10 bases are a match to TRBD2. The CDR3 has 18 amino acids. The germline CDR1 and CDR2 sequences are LGHNA and YSLEER. V dropped 0 bases and J dropped 7; count of bases not matched to a gene: 11. CDR3 sequence reads: CASSQDFLAGVSGGELFF. The CDR3 region has the DNA TGCGCCAGCAGCCAAGATTTCCTAGCGGGAGTATCAGGCGGGGAGCTGTTTTTT.

Concerning this clonotype itself: The junction differs from germline at one of its ends, possibly a read error. The chain couples TRBV6-5 to TRBJ2-3; D unresolved. CDR1 and CDR2 from the germline V gene are MNHEY and SVGAGI. The CDR3 consists of 15 residues. The CDR3 reads CASSYSRGVGATQNF. The CDR3 nucleotides are TGTGCCAGCAGTTACTCGAGAGGTGTGGGCGCGACGCAAAATTTT.

The table lists this clonotype with many counts. The genes are TRBV7-2 and TRBJ1-2, with D hard to call. Germline V gene lookup returns CDR1 SGHTA and CDR2 FQGNSA. The CDR3 is 13 amino acids. V lost 4 bases and J lost 9, with 15 bases in between. As DNA, the CDR3 is TGTGCCAGCAGCTACACTAGAGGCGAGAGCTACACCTTC. Translation gives CASSYTRGESYTF.

This clonotype has more than one count but fewer than ten. The chain joins TRBV27 to TRBJ2-7, with D maybe TRBD2 (6 bases). The CDR3 covers 14 residues. The V and J ends lost 7 bases and 2 bases respectively, with 15 bases between them. Germline V gives CDR1 MNHEY, CDR2 SMNVEV (reference sequence). CDR3 bases: TGTGCCAGCAAGGTCGGGAGAGACGCCTACGAGCAGTACTTC. Its translation: CASKVGRDAYEQYF.

The V call is TRBV4-2, the J call TRBJ2-7; D ambiguous. Between the trimmed V and J ends, which lost 1 base and 2 bases, there was a span of 6 bases. The CDR3 consists of 13 residues. The germline V gene has CDR1 LGHNA and CDR2 YNFKEQ. The DNA of the CDR3 is TGTGCCAGCAGCCAAGTAGAGCCCTACGAGCAGTACTTC. It yields the protein CASSQVEPYEQYF.

Ten or more counts support this clonotype. J is TRBJ2-7 and V is TRBV7-2; TRBD2 agrees at 8 bases. CDR1 SGHTA and CDR2 FQGNSA come from the germline V gene. The CDR3 sequence is 15 residues long. J lost 2 bases, V lost 5 bases, and 8 bases had no gene match. For the CDR3, the DNA is TGTGCCAGCAGCCCCCGGGGGGGGACCGCCTACGAGCAGTACTTC. Protein product: CASSPRGGTAYEQYF.

The chain employs TRBV7-1 and TRBJ2-1; no reliable D call. TRBV7-1 is an ORF, and what it does is uncertain. The CDR3 runs to 12 residues. With 3 bases removed from V and 8 bases from J, the gap between germline ends came to 8 bases. The DNA of the CDR3 is TGTGCCAGCAGCTCCTTTACAGATGAGCAGTTCTTC. It codes for CASSSFTDEQFF.

This clonotype was counted once. Its ends do not fully match the called genes, so a read error is possible. This chain uses TRBV7-2 with TRBJ1-3; no clear D. Germline V gene lookup returns CDR1 SGHTA and CDR2 FQGNSA. This CDR3 contains 16 residues. Written as DNA, the CDR3 is TGTGCCAGCAGCTTAGATTGGGGTTTCTCTGGAATCACCATATATTTT. Its protein is CASSLDWGFSGITIYF.

This clonotype came up a few times. The chain combines TRBV7-9 with TRBJ1-1; possibly TRBD1 for D (5 bases). V lost 7 bases, J lost 3 bases, and 18 bases lay in between. The CDR3 runs 15 residues. Germline CDR1 reads SEHNR; CDR2 reads FQNEAQ (reference sequence). The CDR3 spells CASTPMIGAYTEAFF. The DNA for the CDR3 is TGTGCCAGCACCCCCATGATCGGGGCATACACTGAAGCTTTCTTT.

This clonotype was observed at least ten times. The genes are TRBV7-2 and TRBJ2-5; a possible D gene is TRBD2 (6 bases). Germline CDR1 is SGHTA and CDR2 is FQGNSA. The length of the CDR3 is 16 residues. V lost 4 bases and J lost 7, with 22 bases in between. CDR3 bases: TGTGCCAGCAGCTCCCACGGCCGGAGGGACCAGGGGACCCAGTACTTC. Translation: CASSSHGRRDQGTQYF.

The gene calls are TRBV7-3 and TRBJ2-4, with D uncertain. V shed 8 bases and J shed 7 bases, with 9 bases lying between them. Per the germline V gene, CDR1 is SGHTA and CDR2 is FQGTGA. The CDR3 spans 11 residues. In nucleotides, the CDR3 is TGTGCCAGCGGGGAAGTGAACATTCAGTACTTC. Translating gives CASGEVNIQYF.

The J gene is TRBJ1-6, the V gene TRBV12-3 or TRBV12-4; D uncertain. Trimming removed 5 bases from V and 12 bases from J, with 11 bases in between. This CDR3 has 12 residues. The CDR3 reads CASSLGPGPLHF. The CDR3 DNA sequence: TGTGCCAGCAGTCTCGGACCGGGACCCCTCCACTTT.

The count of this clonotype is one. The chain joins TRBV7-2 to TRBJ2-3; possible D gene TRBD2, 6 bases. The CDR3 totals 13 residues. The V and J ends lost 1 base and 6 bases respectively, with 8 bases between them. Per the germline V gene, CDR1 is SGHTA and CDR2 is FQGNSA. In DNA form, the CDR3 reads TGTGCCAGCAGCTTAGTGGGGAGGGATACGCAGTATTTT. It encodes CASSLVGRDTQYF.

The chain's CDR3 is CASKLGLADRETQYF. The CDR3 region has the DNA TGTGCCAGCAAGTTGGGCCTAGCAGATAGGGAGACCCAGTACTTC. The rearrangement links TRBV11-2 to TRBJ2-5, with D tentatively TRBD2 (5 bases). CDR1 and CDR2 from the germline V gene are SGHAT and FQNNGV. There are 15 residues in the CDR3. The V end was cut by 7 bases, the J end by 5 bases, with 20 bases between.

The rearrangement uses TRBV11-2 and TRBJ2-3; the D is unclear. Germline-derived CDR1 and CDR2 are SGHAT and FQNNGV. This CDR3 has 17 amino acids. Between the trimmed V and J ends, which lost 1 base and 5 bases, there was a span of 19 bases. The CDR3 DNA is TGTGCCAGCAGCTTAGTCCTCGTCCCTTTATCGGGAGATACGCAGTATTTT. Residues: CASSLVLVPLSGDTQYF.

This clonotype has more than one count but fewer than ten. This chain connects TRBV12-3 or TRBV12-4 to TRBJ2-3; TRBD2 aligns across 10 bases. The V segment lost 7 bases and the J segment 2 bases; nucleotides outside the gene matches: 9. This CDR3 comprises 16 residues. The CDR3 sequence is CASKQLAGTHTDTQYF. CDR3 coding DNA: TGTGCCAGCAAGCAACTAGCGGGAACCCACACAGATACGCAGTATTTT.

V is TRBV27 and J is TRBJ2-2; TRBD2 agrees at 7 bases. Trimming took 3 bases from V and 7 from J; bases not matched to a gene: 17. Germline V CDR1 and CDR2: MNHEY, SMNVEV (reference sequence). The CDR3 consists of 18 residues. CDR3 bases: TGTGCCAGCAGTTTCTCCCGTCGGGGCGGGAGTAGGGGCGGGGAGCTGTTTTTT. Its translation is CASSFSRRGGSRGGELFF.

The rearrangement joins TRBV5-1 to TRBJ2-7; D is unresolved. Trimming took 2 bases from V and 2 from J, leaving 17 bases between them. This CDR3 has 16 amino acids. Germline lookup yields CDR1 SGHRS and CDR2 YFSETQ. Here the CDR3 DNA reads TGCGCCAGCAGCTTTCCGCCGGACCTGGATGCCTACGAGCAGTACTTC. Protein: CASSFPPDLDAYEQYF.

This clonotype was counted between two and nine times. Here the CDR3 reads CASSLLAGDHEQYF. CDR3 coding DNA: TGCGCCAGCAGCTTACTAGCGGGAGACCACGAGCAGTACTTC. The chain combines TRBV5-1 with TRBJ2-7; 11 bases are shared with TRBD2. Germline V lookup: CDR1 SGHRS, CDR2 YFSETQ. V gave up 2 bases and J gave up 5 bases; unmatched junction bases: 3. The CDR3 is 14 amino acids.

The gene calls are TRBV7-2 and TRBJ1-1; D uncertain. V shed 5 bases and J shed 4 bases, with 11 bases lying between them. CDR3 length equals 13 residues. The germline CDR1 and CDR2 sequences are SGHTA and FQGNSA. As DNA, the CDR3 is TGTGCCAGCAGCCCCCGGCGATCCACTGAAGCTTTCTTT. Translation: CASSPRRSTEAFF.

The rearrangement links TRBV7-8 to TRBJ2-7; 11 positions match TRBD2. V gave up 1 base and J gave up 6 bases; unmatched junction bases: 14. This CDR3 spans 18 amino acids. CDR1 SGHVS and CDR2 FQNEAQ come from the germline V gene. The CDR3 reads CASSLGGRGLAGGGEQYF. CDR3 nucleotides: TGTGCCAGCAGCTTAGGGGGCCGGGGGCTAGCGGGAGGAGGCGAGCAGTACTTC.

The genes are TRBV6-6 and TRBJ2-7; D is perhaps TRBD2 (6 bases). This CDR3 region has 15 residues. Germline V gives CDR1 MNHNY, CDR2 SVGAGI (reference sequence). The V end was cut by 2 bases, the J end by 6 bases, with 17 bases between. The CDR3: CASSYVAAGSAEQYF. The CDR3 nucleotides read TGTGCCAGCAGTTACGTAGCGGCAGGCTCCGCCGAGCAGTACTTC.

This sequence joins TRBV23-1 and TRBJ2-6; 9 nucleotides line up with TRBD1. TRBV23-1 qualifies as an ORF whose function is uncertain. J gave up 0 bases and V 1 base, and 1 base lay outside the gene matches. The CDR3 contains 17 residues. CDR3 sequence: CASSQWDRDSGANVLTF. The CDR3 bases are TGCGCCAGCAGTCAATGGGACAGGGACTCTGGGGCCAACGTCCTGACTTTC.

For this clonotype: An end of the junction does not agree with germline; a read error may underlie this. The chain joins TRBV7-3 to TRBJ2-1; D gene uncertain. The CDR3 runs 14 residues. Germline lookup yields CDR1 SGHTA and CDR2 FQGTGA. Here the CDR3 DNA reads TGTGCCAGCAGCTTAACAGGGAAAGACAATGAGCAGTTCTTT. It codes for CASSLTGKDNEQFF.

The rearrangement joins TRBV18 to TRBJ2-7; 8 positions match TRBD2. CDR3 length: 17 residues. Trimming removed 2 bases from V and 4 bases from J; junction bases left unmatched: 13. Germline values: CDR1 KGHSH, CDR2 LQKENI. The DNA for the CDR3 is TGTGCCAGCTCACCAGGCGAGAAACTAGCGGAAACATACGAGCAGTACTTC. Translated, it gives CASSPGEKLAETYEQYF.

The rearrangement uses TRBV6-1 and TRBJ2-7; unclear D gene. The length of the CDR3 is 12 residues. V gave up 2 bases and J gave up 6 bases, with 8 bases separating them. The V gene's germline CDR1 is MNHNS and CDR2 SASEGT. The CDR3 region is CASSERVVEQYF. DNA for the CDR3: TGTGCCAGCAGTGAACGAGTAGTCGAGCAGTACTTC.

The genes are TRBV20-1 and TRBJ2-1; D is uncertain. V was cut by 6 bases and J by 6 bases, with 15 bases left in between. From germline, CDR1 is DFQATT and CDR2 SNEGSKA (reference sequence). CDR3 size: 13 residues. Written as DNA, the CDR3 is TGCAGTGCCCTCGGCACCAGACTCAATGAGCAGTTCTTC. Protein sequence: CSALGTRLNEQFF.

The V call is TRBV4-3, the J call TRBJ2-7, with TRBD2 identical over 12 bases. CDR3 size: 17 residues. Germline loops: CDR1 LGHNA, CDR2 YSLEER. The junction had 9 bases not matched to a gene; V was cut back by 0 bases and J by 6 bases. As DNA, the CDR3 is TGCGCCAGCAGCCAAGATGATGCGGGACTAGCGGGCGGCGAGCAGTACTTC. Its protein is CASSQDDAGLAGGEQYF.